This T cell receptor (beta chain) was identified during a study of cytomegalovirus exposure and HLA in healthy donors. Germline V gene lookup returns CDR1 SNHLY and CDR2 FYNNEI. V lost 8 bases and J 2 bases, leaving 14 bases between the germline ends. The CDR3 is made up of 14 amino acids. Details on this clone: Its antigen remains unknown.

At sampling all donors were nominally healthy, likely with unrecorded immune exposures. Amplification used 60 Vbeta primers and 13 Jbeta primers. The protocol was immunoSEQ multiplex PCR, while the TCRdb copy is restricted to in-frame clones and leaves out a portion. The repertoire holds roughly 110,000 clones, around three quarters seen once, with approximately 0.9% in the top ten. Study observations and caveats: No immune exposure information besides CMV serostatus was available. In vitro testing confirmed a few CMV-associated chains as specific for CMV antigens. Most TCR beta V segments were productive about 90% or about 30% of the time in an earlier analysis.

Sequenced material: PBMCs. The origin of this receptor is a woman aged 25 to 39 in good health and CMV-seronegative. The chain is built from TRBV2 and TRBJ2-3; D may be TRBD1 (6 bases). CDR3: CASLSQGTTDTQYF. The CDR3 DNA is TGTGCCAGCCTAAGCCAGGGGACCACAGATACGCAGTATTTT. The full variable domain, rest sourced from reference TRBV2 and TRBJ2-3, is EPEVTQTPSHQVTQMGQEVILRCVPISNHLYFYWYRQILGQKVEFLVSFYNNEISEKSEIFDDQFSVERPDGSNFTLKIRSTKLEDSAMYFCASLSQGTTDTQYFGPGTRLTVL.